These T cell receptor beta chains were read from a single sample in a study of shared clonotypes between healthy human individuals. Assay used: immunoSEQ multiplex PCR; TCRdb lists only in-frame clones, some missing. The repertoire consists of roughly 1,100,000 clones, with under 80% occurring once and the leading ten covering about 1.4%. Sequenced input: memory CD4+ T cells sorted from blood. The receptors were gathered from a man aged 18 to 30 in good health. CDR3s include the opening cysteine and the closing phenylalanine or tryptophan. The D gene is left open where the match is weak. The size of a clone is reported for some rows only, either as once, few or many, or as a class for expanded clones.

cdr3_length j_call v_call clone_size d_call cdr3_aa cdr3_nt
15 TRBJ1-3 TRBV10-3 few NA CAISEGGASGNTIYF TGTGCCATCAGTGAAGGGGGAGCCTCTGGAAACACCATATATTTT
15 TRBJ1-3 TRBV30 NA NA CAFGEGPGSGNTIYF TGTGCCTTTGGGGAGGGACCCGGCTCTGGAAACACCATATATTTT
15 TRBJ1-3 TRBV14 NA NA CASSRLGNSGNTIYF TGTGCCAGCAGCCGTCTTGGTAACTCTGGAAACACCATATATTTT
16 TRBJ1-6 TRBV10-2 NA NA CASSESPGRGASKVHF TGCGCCAGCAGTGAGTCGCCGGGAAGGGGGGCCAGTAAAGTCCACTTT
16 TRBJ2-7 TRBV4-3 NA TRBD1 CASSQDSHGTGGEQYF TGCGCCAGCAGCCAAGATAGTCACGGGACAGGGGGCGAGCAGTACTTC
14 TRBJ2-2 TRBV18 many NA CASSPPSNPGELFF TGTGCCAGCTCACCACCGAGCAACCCCGGGGAGCTGTTTTTT
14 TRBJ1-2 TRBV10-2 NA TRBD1 CASSEGDRANGYTF TGCGCCAGCAGTGAGGGCGACAGGGCCAATGGCTACACCTTC
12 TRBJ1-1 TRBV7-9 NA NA CASSDVNTEAFF TGTGCCAGCAGCGACGTCAACACTGAAGCTTTCTTT
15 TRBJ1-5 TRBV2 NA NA CASSITTMSNQPQHF TGTGCCAGCAGTATCACGACGATGAGCAATCAGCCCCAGCATTTT
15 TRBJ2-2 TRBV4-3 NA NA CASSQDVGWAGELFF TGCGCCAGCAGCCAAGATGTAGGTTGGGCCGGGGAGCTGTTTTTT
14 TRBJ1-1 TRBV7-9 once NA CASSYGGADTEAFF TGTGCCAGCAGCTACGGGGGGGCGGACACTGAAGCTTTCTTT
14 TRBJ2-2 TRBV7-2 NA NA CASQRKSQTGELFF TGTGCCAGTCAGAGGAAGTCGCAGACCGGGGAGCTGTTTTTT
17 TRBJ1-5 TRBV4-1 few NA CASSQVPGYDRNQPQHF TGCGCCAGCAGCCAAGTGCCCGGATATGATAGGAATCAGCCCCAGCATTTT
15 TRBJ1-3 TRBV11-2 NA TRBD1 CASSGDGQGRGTIYF TGTGCCAGCAGCGGGGACGGACAGGGTAGGGGCACCATATATTTT
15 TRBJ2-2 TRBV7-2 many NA CASSFSQGGTGELFF TGTGCCAGCAGCTTCTCCCAGGGAGGCACCGGGGAGCTGTTTTTT
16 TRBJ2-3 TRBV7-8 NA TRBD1 CASSWGQAGGTDTQYF TGTGCCAGCAGCTGGGGACAGGCCGGGGGCACAGATACGCAGTATTTT
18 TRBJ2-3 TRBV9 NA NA CASSVGRGDGRNTDTQYF TGTGCCAGCAGCGTAGGAAGGGGCGATGGCAGGAACACAGATACGCAGTATTTT
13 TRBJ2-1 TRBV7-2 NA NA CASSLNQRNEQFF TGTGCCAGCAGCTTAAATCAGCGCAATGAGCAGTTCTTC
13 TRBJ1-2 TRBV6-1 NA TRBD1 CASQQGAEHGYTF TGTGCCAGTCAACAGGGGGCTGAGCATGGCTACACCTTC
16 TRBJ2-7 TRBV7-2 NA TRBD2 CASSSPRTSGSYEQYF TGTGCCAGCAGCTCCCCCCGGACTAGCGGGAGCTACGAGCAGTACTTC
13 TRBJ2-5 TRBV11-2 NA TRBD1 CASSVGGQPQQYF TGTGCCAGCAGCGTAGGGGGCCAACCGCAGCAGTACTTC
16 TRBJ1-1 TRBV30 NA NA CAQTSRGRGSNTEAFF TGTGCCCAGACCTCGAGGGGTCGAGGTTCGAACACTGAAGCTTTCTTT
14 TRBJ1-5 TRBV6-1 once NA CASSGPGVGRPQHF TGTGCCAGCAGTGGACCTGGGGTGGGGAGGCCCCAGCATTTT
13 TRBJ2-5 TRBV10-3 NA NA CAIRDEGEPGQYF TGTGCCATCAGGGATGAGGGTGAGCCGGGCCAGTACTTC
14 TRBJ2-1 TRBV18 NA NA CASSPMTIDNEQFF TGTGCCAGCTCACCAATGACTATCGACAATGAGCAGTTCTTC
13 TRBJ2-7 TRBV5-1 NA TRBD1 CASSLPGGHEQYF TGCGCCAGCAGCTTGCCAGGGGGACACGAGCAGTACTTC
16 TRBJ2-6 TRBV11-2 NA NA CASSFGGASGANVLTF TGTGCCAGCAGCTTTGGTGGGGCCTCTGGGGCCAACGTCCTGACTTTC
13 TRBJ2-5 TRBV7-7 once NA CASSLTRVETQYF TGTGCTAGCAGCTTGACACGTGTGGAGACCCAGTACTTC
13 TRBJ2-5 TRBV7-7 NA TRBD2 CASSFGLAETQYF TGTGCTAGCAGCTTCGGACTAGCAGAGACCCAGTACTTC
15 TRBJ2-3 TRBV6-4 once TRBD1 CASRRTGQNTDTQYF TGTGCCAGCAGAAGGACGGGACAGAACACAGATACGCAGTATTTT
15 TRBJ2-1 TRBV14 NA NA CASSQGGRPYNEQFF TGTGCCAGCAGCCAAGGAGGGCGCCCCTACAATGAGCAGTTCTTC
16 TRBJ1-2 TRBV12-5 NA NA CASGFSTGIGNYGYTF TGTGCTAGTGGTTTTTCTACAGGGATCGGTAACTATGGCTACACCTTC
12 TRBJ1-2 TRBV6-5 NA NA CASKKQGTGYTF TGTGCCAGCAAAAAACAGGGTACTGGCTACACCTTC
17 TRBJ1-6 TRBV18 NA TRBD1 CASSRNVPGQGGSPLHF TGTGCCAGCTCACGCAACGTCCCGGGACAGGGCGGGTCACCCCTCCACTTT
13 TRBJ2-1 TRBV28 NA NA CASSSSYSNEQFF TGTGCCAGCAGTTCCTCGTACTCCAATGAGCAGTTCTTC